This TCR beta chain stems from a study of blood T cell repertoires in COVID-19. TCRdb's table, derived via immunoSEQ multiplex PCR, lists solely in-frame clones and lacks some. This sample has fewer than 60,000 clones, with approximately 88% found just once. The sequence came from a man between 25 and 39 years old with COVID-19, enrolled during active disease. Sequencing was carried out using peripheral blood.

Here the CDR3 reads CASSEGLAEQFF. The CDR3 DNA reads TGTGCCAGCAGTGAAGGCCTAGCGGAGCAGTTCTTC. The V gene is TRBV2, the J gene TRBJ2-1, with D possibly matching TRBD2 (6 bases). The germline V gene has CDR1 SNHLY and CDR2 FYNNEI. The CDR3 runs to 12 residues. Deletions cut 1 base from V and 10 bases from J, with 8 bases between.